A single sample is the source of the 28 T cell receptor beta chains below, sequenced in a study of metastatic and nonmetastatic thyroid tumors. Prior to thyroid surgery, none of the patients had received any treatment. Via MiXCR, TCRdb re-called the PCR reads. The sample holds approximately 30,000 clones, about a quarter seen once. Sequenced material: blood. Every receptor here comes from a female donor with papillary thyroid cancer or a benign thyroid nodule (not recorded which). Some clones in this sample may be carry-over from other donors' samples.

In this sample, this clone turned up many times. This chain joins TRBV30 and TRBJ2-7, with 10 bases lining up with TRBD2. This CDR3 contains 20 residues. After removal of 0 bases from V and 0 bases from J, the junction contained 17 bases not matched to a gene. Germline V lookup: CDR1 GTSNPN, CDR2 SVGIG (reference sequence). CDR3 in DNA: TGTGCCTGGAGTGTACGGGTGTTAGCGGGAGGACAACCTAGCTCCTACGAGCAGTACTTC. Translation: CAWSVRVLAGGQPSSYEQYF.

This clone was observed many times. The rearrangement joins TRBV7-9 to TRBJ2-1, with 14 bases fitting TRBD2. Unmatched junction bases numbered 4, after V lost 3 bases and J lost 9 bases. The CDR3 runs 15 residues. Germline V gene sequence: CDR1 SEHNR, CDR2 FQNEAQ (reference sequence). The CDR3 nucleotides read TGTGCCAGCAGCTTGGGACTAGCGGGAGCCGGTGAGCAGTTCTTC. Translated: CASSLGLAGAGEQFF.

The chain joins TRBV6-2 or TRBV6-3 to TRBJ2-7, with 8 bases matching TRBD1. With 10 bases clipped from V and 4 bases from J, the junction kept 12 bases outside the gene matches. This CDR3 spans 14 amino acids. From germline, CDR1 is MNHEY and CDR2 SVGEGT. CDR3 coding DNA: TGTGCCATCATTACCTGGACAGGGTCGTACGAGCAGTACTTC. It codes for CAIITWTGSYEQYF.

This clone is termed medium-sized. The J gene is TRBJ1-1, the V gene TRBV6-2 or TRBV6-3, with 9 bases fitting TRBD1. Germline trimming cut 2 bases from V and 11 bases from J; bases unmatched to any gene: 18. The length of the CDR3 is 17 residues. Germline V gene sequence: CDR1 MNHEY, CDR2 SVGEGT. CDR3 in DNA: TGTGCCAGCAGTTACAATCACCCACGACAGGGGGGTTTTCGGGCTTTCTTT. Translated, it gives CASSYNHPRQGGFRAFF.

This clone was observed at least ten times. The genes are TRBV3-1 and TRBJ1-3, with no clear D. The V gene lost 1 base and the J gene lost 7 bases, with 14 bases spanning the gap. Looked up from germline, CDR1 is LGHDT and CDR2 is YNNKEL (reference sequence). This CDR3 region has 15 residues. Here the CDR3 DNA reads TGTGCCAGCAGCCAAGTCGCGTTGTCCGGGAACACCATATATTTT. Protein sequence: CASSQVALSGNTIYF.

A few counts support this clone. The germline gene is not matched at one end of the junction; a read error may be the cause. The gene calls are TRBV10-3 and TRBJ2-5, with no clear D. The CDR3 covers 16 residues. Germline assignment: CDR1 ENHRY and CDR2 SYGVKD. The CDR3 nucleotides are TGTGCCATCAGTCGGAATCAGGCGGTCGTACAAGATACCCAGTACTTC. Amino acid sequence: CAISRNQAVVQDTQYF.

Notes on this clone: A much larger clone lies a single base off, so this may be a read error. The chain recombines TRBV15 with TRBJ2-5; D perhaps matches TRBD1 (5 bases). The germline V gene has CDR1 LNHNV and CDR2 YYDKDF (reference sequence). This CDR3 has 12 residues. V lost 7 bases and J 4 bases, leaving 10 bases between the germline ends. The CDR3 coding sequence is TGTGCCACCATCAGGGATGGAGAGACCCAGTACTTC. This sequence encodes CATIRDGETQYF.

The CDR3 sequence: CALPRCRQETQYF. The CDR3 DNA sequence: TGTGCCCTCCCCCGGTGTAGACAAGAGACCCAGTACTTC. The V gene is TRBV19, the J gene TRBJ2-5; no reliable D call. With 11 bases removed from V and 2 bases from J, the gap between germline ends came to 15 bases. This CDR3 contains 13 residues. The V gene's germline CDR1 is LNHDA and CDR2 SQIVND (reference sequence).

This clone occurred many times. The chain links TRBV5-1 to TRBJ2-3, with D unclear. This CDR3 has 16 residues. The germline V gene encodes CDR1 SGHRS and CDR2 YFSETQ. V was pared by 0 bases and J by 0 bases, with 11 bases between. The CDR3 here is CASSLGVKTSTDTQYF. DNA of the CDR3: TGCGCCAGCAGCTTGGGCGTCAAAACTAGCACAGATACGCAGTATTTT.

This clone was seen only a few times. The CDR3 ends on some other residue instead of the conserved phenylalanine or tryptophan, so this is likely a read error. The chain joins TRBV19 to TRBJ2-2, with no clear D. The CDR3 runs to 12 residues. CDR1 and CDR2 (germline): LNHDA, SQIVND (reference sequence). Between the trimmed V and J ends, which lost 7 bases and 5 bases, there was a span of 8 bases. In nucleotides, the CDR3 is TGTGCCAGTACGCCGGGTACCGGGGAGCTGTTTCTT. Protein: CASTPGTGELFL.

This clone was observed at least ten times. This sequence joins TRBV6-1 and TRBJ1-2, with D unresolved. V lost 6 bases and J lost 4, with 21 bases in between. This CDR3 is built from 16 residues. Germline-derived CDR1 and CDR2 are MNHNS and SASEGT. Written as DNA, the CDR3 is TGTGCCAGCAGAGGATTCTCGGGTCTGGCGGGCTATGGCTACACCTTC. Protein product: CASRGFSGLAGYGYTF.

The chain carries TRBV7-9 and TRBJ2-1; D remains unclear. The CDR3 is made up of 13 amino acids. Per the germline V gene, CDR1 is SEHNR and CDR2 is FQNEAQ (reference sequence). V was shortened by 2 bases and J by 5 bases, with 7 bases between the two germline ends. The CDR3 DNA sequence: TGTGCCAGCAGCTTACCATCTCACAATGAGCAGTTCTTC. It translates to CASSLPSHNEQFF.

This clone showed up many times. V usage is TRBV19 and J usage is TRBJ2-1; 10 bases map to TRBD1. The CDR3 is 20 residues long. Germline lookup yields CDR1 LNHDA and CDR2 SQIVND (reference sequence). V was pared by 6 bases and J by 0 bases, with 17 bases of the junction left unmatched. The CDR3 spells CASRKGQGVRLTFSYNEQFF. The CDR3 nucleotides read TGTGCCAGTAGGAAAGGACAGGGGGTTAGGCTAACCTTCTCCTACAATGAGCAGTTCTTC.

This clone was observed at least ten times. This chain connects TRBV7-8 to TRBJ2-3; D is possibly TRBD1 (5 bases). CDR1 is SGHVS and CDR2 is FQNEAQ in the germline V gene. V was shortened by 5 bases and J by 2 bases, with 14 bases between the two germline ends. The CDR3 extends over 15 amino acids. CDR3 bases: TGTGCCAGCAGCCCATGGGGCGCACCCACAGATACGCAGTATTTT. It codes for CASSPWGAPTDTQYF.

This clone has at least ten counts. The chain has TRBV14 and TRBJ1-2; 7 nucleotides agree with TRBD1. This CDR3 is built from 15 residues. Trimming removed 4 bases from V and 2 bases from J; junction bases left unmatched: 7. Germline CDR1 is SGHDN and CDR2 is FVKESK. CDR3 DNA: TGTGCCAGCAGCCGCTCCCAGACAGGGAACTATGGCTACACCTTC. Its translation is CASSRSQTGNYGYTF. Supplemented by reference TRBV14 and TRBJ1-2, the full variable domain reads EAGVTQFPSHSVIEKGQTVTLRCDPISGHDNLYWYRRVMGKEIKFLLHFVKESKQDESGMPNNRFLAERTGGTYSTLKVQPAELEDSGVYFCASSRSQTGNYGYTFGSGTRLTVV.

The table lists this clone with many counts. The rearrangement uses TRBV6-2 or TRBV6-3 and TRBJ2-6, with TRBD2 matching 15 bases. CDR3 length: 18 residues. Per germline, CDR1 MNHEY and CDR2 SVGEGT. The ends lost 6 bases at V and 3 bases at J; junction bases unmatched: 6. The CDR3 DNA is TGTGCCAGCAGCCTCGGACTAGCGGGAGGGCATGGGGCCAACGTCCTGACTTTC. Its translation is CASSLGLAGGHGANVLTF.

This clone was seen ten or more times. Written as DNA, the CDR3 is TGCGCCAGCAGCCCTATGGGGCGTGACAGGGTGGGGACTGAAGCTTTCTTT. This translates into CASSPMGRDRVGTEAFF. The V gene is TRBV4-1, the J gene TRBJ1-1, with 7 nucleotides matching TRBD1. This CDR3 comprises 17 residues. CDR1 is MGHRA, CDR2 YSYEKL, per germline. J was trimmed by 5 bases and V by 4 bases; bases with no gene match: 16.

This clone was picked up many times. This chain connects TRBV18 to TRBJ2-2; D gene ambiguous. Germline-derived CDR1 and CDR2 are KGHSH and LQKENI. The CDR3 is 15 residues long. V was trimmed by 2 bases and J by 0 bases, leaving 7 bases between them. The CDR3, as DNA: TGTGCCAGCTCACCAGGCAGAGCGAACACCGGGGAGCTGTTTTTT. This sequence encodes CASSPGRANTGELFF.

This clone was seen only a few times. The chain carries TRBV19 and TRBJ2-5, with D tentatively TRBD1 (5 bases). With 10 bases removed from V and 5 bases from J, the gap between germline ends came to 14 bases. Germline CDR1 reads LNHDA; CDR2 reads SQIVND (reference sequence). This CDR3 has 12 amino acids. CDR3 coding DNA: TGTGCCACTTCCCAGGGATGGGAGACCCAGTACTTC. This codes for CATSQGWETQYF. The whole variable domain, remainder taken from reference TRBV19 and TRBJ2-5, is DGGITQSPKYLFRKEGQNVTLSCEQNLNHDAMYWYRQDPGQGLRLIYYSQIVNDFQKGDIAEGYSVSREKKESFPLTVTSAQKNPTAFYLCATSQGWETQYFGPGTRLLVL.

The sample holds many counts of this clone. V and J are TRBV7-9 and TRBJ2-7; 10 positions agree with TRBD2. The CDR3 covers 18 residues. The junction had 14 bases not matched to a gene; V was cut back by 6 bases and J by 0 bases. Germline V gives CDR1 SEHNR, CDR2 FQNEAQ (reference sequence). In DNA, the CDR3 is TGTGCCAGCAGTCCTTTTCCCCTTAGCGGGAGGCACTCCTACGAGCAGTACTTC. Its translation is CASSPFPLSGRHSYEQYF.

This clone was counted ten times or more. V and J are TRBV6-5 and TRBJ2-3; weak D call: TRBD2 (5 bases). Trimming took off 2 bases at V and 2 bases at J, with 8 bases between the two ends. CDR1 and CDR2 (germline): MNHEY, SVGAGI. The CDR3 spans 14 residues. This chain's CDR3 is CASSYGLLTDTQYF. The CDR3 bases are TGTGCCAGCAGTTACGGACTCCTCACAGATACGCAGTATTTT.

This clone was seen many times. The chain combines TRBV7-9 with TRBJ2-1, with a tentative D call TRBD2 (6 bases). Germline CDR1 and CDR2: SEHNR and FQNEAQ (reference sequence). V was trimmed by 5 bases and J by 3 bases, leaving 17 bases between them. The CDR3 spans 16 residues. Here the CDR3 DNA reads TGTGCCAGCAGCCCAGAAGGGGAGGTCGGCTACAATGAGCAGTTCTTC. This sequence encodes CASSPEGEVGYNEQFF.

With regard to this clone: One end of the junction does not line up with germline, which may come from a read error. Other DNA sequences in this sample translate to the same CDR3. The V gene is TRBV7-3, the J gene TRBJ2-6, with D unclear. Germline CDR1 reads SGHTA; CDR2 reads FQGTGA. The CDR3 sequence is 17 residues long. DNA for the CDR3: TGTGCCAGCAGCCCCCTTAAGCGCGGCCCTGGTGCCAACGTCCTGACTTTC. Its translation: CASSPLKRGPGANVLTF.

This clone was detected ten times or more. V and J are TRBV25-1 and TRBJ2-3, with 8 bases aligning to TRBD1. The CDR3 has 14 residues. CDR1 and CDR2 (germline): MGHDK, SYGVNS. J gave up 2 bases and V 8 bases, and 6 bases lay outside the gene matches. The CDR3 spells CASGRGLVTDTQYF. CDR3 nucleotides: TGTGCCAGCGGCAGGGGGCTTGTCACAGATACGCAGTATTTT.

This clone appeared a few times. One base away lies a much larger clone, so this may be a sequencing read error. The sample holds other DNA sequences that translate to the same CDR3. The V and J genes are TRBV6-2 or TRBV6-3 and TRBJ2-1; D ambiguous. Per germline, CDR1 MNHEY and CDR2 SVGEGT. The CDR3 has 13 residues. In DNA, the CDR3 is TGCGCCAGCAGTTACATGGGCGGCAATGAGCAGTTCTTC. This encodes CASSYMGGNEQFF.

The sample holds many counts of this clone. The chain joins TRBV12-5 to TRBJ2-5; TRBD2 agrees at 10 bases. The CDR3 consists of 16 residues. V dropped 6 bases and J dropped 1; count of bases not matched to a gene: 8. Germline V CDR1 and CDR2: LGHNT, FRNRAP. CDR3: CASGDFEREGQETQYF. Here the CDR3 DNA reads TGTGCTAGTGGGGACTTTGAGCGGGAGGGCCAAGAGACCCAGTACTTC.

By share, this clone counts as medium-sized. The V gene is TRBV12-3 or TRBV12-4, the J gene TRBJ1-2, with 10 nucleotides matching TRBD1. This CDR3 has 13 amino acids. Unmatched junction bases numbered 7, after V lost 8 bases and J lost 7 bases. In nucleotides, the CDR3 is TGTGCCAGCGTTCCGGACAGGGGGGGTGGCTACACCTTC. Translating gives CASVPDRGGGYTF.

At least ten counts were recorded for this clone. This chain uses TRBV5-4 with TRBJ2-7; 10 nucleotides match TRBD2. Germline assignment: CDR1 SGHNT and CDR2 YYREEE (reference sequence). The CDR3 runs to 15 residues. J gave up 4 bases and V 0 bases, and 4 bases lay outside the gene matches. The CDR3 coding sequence is TGTGCCAGCAGCTTGGCTGGACTAGCGGAGTACGAGCAGTACTTC. Translation gives CASSLAGLAEYEQYF.